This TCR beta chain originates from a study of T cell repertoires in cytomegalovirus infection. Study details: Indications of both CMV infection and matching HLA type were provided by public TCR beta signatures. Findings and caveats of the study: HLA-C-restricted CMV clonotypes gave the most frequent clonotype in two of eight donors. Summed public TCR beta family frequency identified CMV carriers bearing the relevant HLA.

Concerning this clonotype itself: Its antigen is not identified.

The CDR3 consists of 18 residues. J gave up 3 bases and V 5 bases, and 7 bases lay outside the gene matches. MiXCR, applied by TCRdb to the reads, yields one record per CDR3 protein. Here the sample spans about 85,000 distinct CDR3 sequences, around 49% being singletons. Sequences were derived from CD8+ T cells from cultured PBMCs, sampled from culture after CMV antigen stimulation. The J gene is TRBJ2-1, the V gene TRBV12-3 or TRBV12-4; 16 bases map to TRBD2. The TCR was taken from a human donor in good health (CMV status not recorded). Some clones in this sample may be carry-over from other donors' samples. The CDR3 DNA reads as TGTGCCAGCAGTCCAGGGACTAGCGGGAGGGAAAACTACAATGAGCAGTTCTTC. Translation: CASSPGTSGRENYNEQFF.